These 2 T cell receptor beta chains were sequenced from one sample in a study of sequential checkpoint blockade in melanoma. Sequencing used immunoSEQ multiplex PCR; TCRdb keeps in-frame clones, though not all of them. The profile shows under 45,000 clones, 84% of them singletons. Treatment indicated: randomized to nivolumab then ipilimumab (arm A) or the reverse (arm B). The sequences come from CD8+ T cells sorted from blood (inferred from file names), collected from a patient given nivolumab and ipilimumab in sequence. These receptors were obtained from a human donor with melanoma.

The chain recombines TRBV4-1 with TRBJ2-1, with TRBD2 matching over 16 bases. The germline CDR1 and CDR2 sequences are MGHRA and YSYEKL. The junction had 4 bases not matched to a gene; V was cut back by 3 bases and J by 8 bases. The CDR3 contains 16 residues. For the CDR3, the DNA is TGCGCCAGCAGCCACCCCGGGACTAGCGGGAGGGATGAGCAGTTCTTC. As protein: CASSHPGTSGRDEQFF.

CDR3 sequence reads: CASRKTENTEAFF. CDR3 nucleotide sequence: TGTGCCAGCAGGAAGACAGAGAACACTGAAGCTTTCTTT. The chain recombines TRBV6-1 with TRBJ1-1; D is possibly TRBD1 (5 bases). Trimming took off 6 bases at V and 1 base at J, with 9 bases between the two ends. Germline values: CDR1 MNHNS, CDR2 SASEGT. The length of the CDR3 is 13 residues.